This T cell receptor (beta chain) is from a study of blood T cells in healthy people across ages. PCR was performed a second time for about 6 to 12 cycles using a sample-barcoded 5' primer and a J-beta primer mix. TCRdb called the 5' RACE reads again in MiXCR, with one record for every CDR3 protein. The sample lists about 1 million distinct CDR3 sequences; 45% were seen once. This clonotype was seen a handful of times. Germline V gene lookup returns CDR1 SQVTM and CDR2 ANQGSEA. V was trimmed by 5 bases and J by 5 bases, leaving 5 bases between them. There are 10 residues in the CDR3. The chain combines TRBV29-1 with TRBJ2-3; D gene uncertain. The specimen sequenced was blood. This TCR was sampled from a woman aged 55-69 years in good health. The CDR3 is CSVWVDTQYF. Here the CDR3 DNA reads TGCAGCGTTTGGGTAGATACGCAGTATTTT.